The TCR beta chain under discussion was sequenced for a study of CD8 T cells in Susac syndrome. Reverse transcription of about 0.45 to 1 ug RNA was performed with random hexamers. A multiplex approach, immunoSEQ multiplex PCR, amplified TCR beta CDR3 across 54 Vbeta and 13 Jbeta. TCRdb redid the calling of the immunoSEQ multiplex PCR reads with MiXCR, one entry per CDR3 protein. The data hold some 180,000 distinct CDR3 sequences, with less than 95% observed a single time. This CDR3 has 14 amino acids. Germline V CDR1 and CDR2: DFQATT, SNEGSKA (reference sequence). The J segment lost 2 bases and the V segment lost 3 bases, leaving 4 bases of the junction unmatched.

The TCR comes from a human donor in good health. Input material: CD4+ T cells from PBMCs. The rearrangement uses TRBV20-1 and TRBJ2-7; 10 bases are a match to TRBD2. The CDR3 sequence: CSASVLAGAYEQYF. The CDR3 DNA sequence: TGCAGTGCTAGCGTCCTAGCGGGGGCCTACGAGCAGTACTTC.